This T cell receptor beta chain was sequenced in a study of cytotoxic CD8 clonotypes in ibrutinib-treated CLL. In germline, CDR1 is SNHLY, CDR2 FYNNEI. This CDR3 contains 14 residues. The V and J ends lost 7 bases and 0 bases, in that order; junction bases with no gene match: 3. Measured with immunoSEQ multiplex PCR; TCRdb has only the in-frame clones, and not every one. The data show about 130,000 clones, about 75% seen once. Study findings and constraints: Contraction or stability on treatment characterized the public clonotypes, which were uncommon.

For this clone: Its antigen is not known.

The sequence was obtained from a human donor with chronic lymphocytic leukemia. The gene calls are TRBV2 and TRBJ1-5; 7 positions agree with TRBD1. The source material was PBMCs, sampled after 24 months of ibrutinib treatment. CDR3 residues: CASTDRDSNQPQHF. For the CDR3, the DNA is TGTGCCAGCACTGACAGGGATAGCAATCAGCCCCAGCATTTT.